The rows below give T cell receptor beta chains drawn from one sample of a study of graft-versus-host responses after intestinal transplantation. The method was immunoSEQ multiplex PCR; TCRdb's version includes in-frame clones alone and lacks a portion of them. Counted here are about 86,000 clones, about four fifths occurring once; the ten biggest clones make up approximately 18%. Their recognized antigens are unknown. Material: unstimulated CD8+ T cells sorted from spleen or lymph node cells, obtained before intestinal transplant. The receptor set was obtained from a human donor who received an intestinal transplant. Both conserved end residues are part of each CDR3. Fields, in order: V gene, D gene, clone size, J gene, CDR3 protein, CDR3 DNA. The D gene is left open where the match is weak. The listing skips clone size in some rows; elsewhere it reads once, few, many or a size class.

>TRBV13|.|.|TRBJ2-7
CASSSRGEQYF
TGTGCCAGCAGCTCTAGGGGCGAGCAGTACTTC
>TRBV15|.|.|TRBJ2-5
CATLDNFETQYF
TGTGCCACCCTGGACAACTTCGAGACCCAGTACTTC
>TRBV7-6|TRBD1|.|TRBJ1-4
CASSLAEGQGGEKLFF
TGTGCCAGCAGCTTAGCAGAGGGACAGGGAGGCGAAAAACTGTTTTTT
>TRBV7-3|.|.|TRBJ2-7
CASSLSPGQWGSSYEQYF
TGTGCCAGCAGCTTATCCCCCGGCCAGTGGGGGTCCTCCTACGAGCAGTACTTC
>TRBV4-1|.|.|TRBJ1-2
CASSHAGFHGYTF
TGCGCCAGCAGCCATGCAGGCTTCCATGGCTACACCTTC
>TRBV19|TRBD2|.|TRBJ2-3
CASSIDGGGESDTQYF
TGTGCCAGTAGTATAGACGGCGGGGGGGAGTCAGATACGCAGTATTTT
>TRBV6-6|.|.|TRBJ1-2
CASSLERSGGYTF
TGTGCCAGCAGTTTAGAGAGAAGTGGTGGCTACACCTTC
>TRBV6-5|.|.|TRBJ1-5
CASSLRVNNQPQHF
TGTGCCAGCAGTTTGAGGGTGAACAATCAGCCCCAGCATTTT
>TRBV12-5|.|.|TRBJ2-3
CASGLKPGPPAADTQYF
TGTGCTAGTGGTTTGAAACCGGGACCCCCGGCGGCAGATACGCAGTATTTT
>TRBV27|.|.|TRBJ1-5
CASSLSFGLYSNQPQHF
TGTGCCAGCAGTTTATCGTTTGGTCTATATAGCAATCAGCCCCAGCATTTT
>TRBV9|TRBD1|.|TRBJ1-2
CASSADRVRAYGYTF
TGTGCCAGCTCCGCGGACAGGGTTCGGGCCTATGGCTACACCTTC
>TRBV9|.|.|TRBJ2-3
CASSGWTRHTDTQYF
TGTGCCAGCAGCGGGTGGACACGACACACAGATACGCAGTATTTT
>TRBV27|TRBD1|.|TRBJ1-1
CASSLSQGAMSNTEAFF
TGTGCCAGCAGTTTAAGCCAGGGGGCGATGTCGAACACTGAAGCTTTCTTT
>TRBV9|.|.|TRBJ2-1
CASSVEGGRPNEQFF
TGTGCCAGCAGCGTAGAGGGGGGCCGACCCAATGAGCAGTTCTTC
>TRBV6-5|.|.|TRBJ2-7
CASSYNEDTYEQYF
TGTGCCAGCAGCTATAACGAGGATACCTACGAGCAGTACTTC
>TRBV27|.|.|TRBJ1-2
CASSPRWRRANYGYTF
TGTGCCAGCAGCCCCCGGTGGAGACGAGCTAACTATGGCTACACCTTC
>TRBV6-5|.|.|TRBJ1-1
CASSFSRGSGTEAFF
TGTGCCAGCAGTTTCTCGCGGGGTTCGGGTACTGAAGCTTTCTTT
>TRBV20-1|.|.|TRBJ2-7
CSAGPFYEQYF
TGCAGTGCGGGGCCCTTCTACGAGCAGTACTTC
>TRBV4-1|.|.|TRBJ2-1
CASSRGRTDYNEQFF
TGCGCCAGCAGCCGGGGACGGACGGACTACAATGAGCAGTTCTTC
>TRBV5-6|.|.|TRBJ2-7
CASSLATYEQYF
TGTGCCAGCAGCTTGGCCACCTACGAGCAGTACTTC
>TRBV6-5|.|.|TRBJ2-7
CASTQTGSYEQYF
TGTGCCAGCACTCAGACAGGTTCCTACGAGCAGTACTTC
>TRBV19|TRBD1|.|TRBJ2-7
CASSIAPGGSYEQYF
TGTGCCAGTAGTATAGCCCCAGGGGGTTCGTACGAGCAGTACTTC
>TRBV2|.|once|TRBJ2-5
CASSERAVAKETQYF
TGTGCCAGCAGTGAACGAGCGGTCGCTAAAGAGACCCAGTACTTC
>TRBV13|.|once|TRBJ1-1
CASSLGAEAFF
TGTGCCAGCAGCTTAGGAGCTGAAGCTTTCTTT
>TRBV7-9|.|.|TRBJ1-5
CASSAGNQPQHF
TGTGCCAGCAGCGCCGGCAATCAGCCCCAGCATTTT
>TRBV5-6|.|.|TRBJ2-3
CASSLEGADTQYF
TGTGCCAGCAGCTTGGAGGGGGCAGATACGCAGTATTTT
>TRBV5-1|TRBD1|.|TRBJ2-5
CASSRTGEQETQYF
TGCGCCAGCAGCAGGACAGGGGAGCAAGAGACCCAGTACTTC
>TRBV4-1|.|.|TRBJ2-5
CASSHSRESRETQYF
TGCGCCAGCAGCCACTCACGGGAGAGCAGGGAGACCCAGTACTTC
>TRBV5-4|.|.|TRBJ2-4
CASSFHLNIPNAWAKNIQYF
TGTGCCAGCAGCTTTCATCTGAATATCCCAAATGCTTGGGCCAAAAACATTCAGTACTTC
>TRBV6-5|.|few|TRBJ2-1
CASSYFGTGEQFF
TGTGCCAGCAGTTACTTTGGGACCGGGGAGCAGTTCTTC
>TRBV4-2|.|once|TRBJ2-7
CASSQVTSEGGGEYF
TGTGCCAGCAGCCAAGTTACTAGTGAAGGTGGGGGAGAGTACTTC
>TRBV27|.|.|TRBJ1-5
CASSLGPYQPQHF
TGTGCCAGCAGTTTGGGACCCTATCAGCCCCAGCATTTT